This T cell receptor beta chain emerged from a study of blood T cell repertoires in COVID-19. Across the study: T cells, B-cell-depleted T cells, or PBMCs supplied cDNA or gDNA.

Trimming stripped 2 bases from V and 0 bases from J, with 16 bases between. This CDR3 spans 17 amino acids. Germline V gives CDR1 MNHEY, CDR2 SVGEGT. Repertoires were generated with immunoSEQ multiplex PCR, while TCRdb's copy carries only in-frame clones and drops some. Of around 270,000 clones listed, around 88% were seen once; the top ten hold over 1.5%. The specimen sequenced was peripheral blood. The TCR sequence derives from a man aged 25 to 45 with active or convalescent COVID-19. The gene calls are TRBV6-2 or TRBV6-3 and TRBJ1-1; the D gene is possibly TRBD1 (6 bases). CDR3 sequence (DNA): TGTGCCAGCAGTTACAGCCTCCGAACAGGGTTGAACACTGAAGCTTTCTTT. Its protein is CASSYSLRTGLNTEAFF.